Each of the 11 T cell receptor beta chains below was sequenced from the same sample in a study of T cell repertoires in cytomegalovirus infection (dated by TCRdb to between 2018 and 2021). TCRdb records Illumina HiSeq 1500 as the sequencer. TCRdb took the public reads, trimmed them with fastp at Q25, ran MiXCR for clone calling and kept in-frame beta chains. For every CDR3 protein sequence, its rows merge into one entry that carries the most common genes and DNA. This sample lists about 100,000 distinct CDR3 sequences; around a quarter were detected once. Roughly 43% of the sample is held by the ten biggest clonotypes. Sequenced input: CD8+ T cells from PBMCs. The receptors were sampled from a human donor in good health (CMV status not recorded). Some clones in this sample may be carry-over from other donors' samples.

The genes are TRBV4-1 and TRBJ2-1; the match to TRBD2 covers 16 bases. CDR3 size: 16 residues. Germline V gives CDR1 MGHRA, CDR2 YSYEKL. V shed 3 bases and J 9 bases; nucleotides not matched to a gene: 5. DNA for the CDR3: TGCGCCAGCAGCCAGTCCGGGACTAGCGGGAGGGGTGAGCAGTTCTTC. This sequence encodes CASSQSGTSGRGEQFF.

This clonotype appeared many times. This sequence joins TRBV7-6 and TRBJ2-5; D gene ambiguous. The CDR3 consists of 14 residues. CDR1 is SGHVS, CDR2 FNYEAQ, per germline. Trimming removed 2 bases at V and 3 bases at J, with 10 bases between. DNA for the CDR3: TGTGCCAGCAGCTTATTGGCAGGAAAAGAGACCCAGTACTTC. Amino acids: CASSLLAGKETQYF.

The chain has TRBV6-2 or TRBV6-3 and TRBJ2-7; 7 positions match TRBD1. V was clipped by 6 bases and J by 5 bases; unmatched bases: 4. CDR1 is MNHEY and CDR2 is SVGEGT in the germline V gene. This CDR3 contains 12 residues. The CDR3 region is CASSQTGHEQYF. CDR3 bases: TGTGCCAGCAGCCAGACAGGGCACGAGCAGTACTTC.

The CDR3 spells CASSIPQGFLTEAFF. As DNA, the CDR3 is TGTGCCAGTAGTATCCCACAGGGATTTCTCACTGAAGCTTTCTTT. This chain connects TRBV19 to TRBJ1-1, with a tentative D call TRBD1 (6 bases). The V end was cut by 3 bases, the J end by 4 bases, with 15 bases between. This CDR3 contains 15 residues. Germline assignment: CDR1 LNHDA and CDR2 SQIVND (reference sequence). Filled out from reference TRBV19 and TRBJ1-1, the complete variable domain reads DGGITQSPKYLFRKEGQNVTLSCEQNLNHDAMYWYRQDPGQGLRLIYYSQIVNDFQKGDIAEGYSVSREKKESFPLTVTSAQKNPTAFYLCASSIPQGFLTEAFFGQGTRLTVV.

J is TRBJ2-1 and V is TRBV28; TRBD2 aligns across 10 bases. V dropped 2 bases and J dropped 4; count of bases not matched to a gene: 2. The CDR3 totals 15 residues. Germline lookup yields CDR1 MDHEN and CDR2 SYDVKM. The CDR3 region is CASSLLAGAYNEQFF. CDR3 sequence (DNA): TGTGCCAGCAGTTTACTAGCGGGAGCTTACAATGAGCAGTTCTTC.

V usage is TRBV11-2 and J usage is TRBJ1-4; TRBD1 matches at 9 bases. After removal of 4 bases from V and 3 bases from J, the junction contained 0 bases not matched to a gene. The V gene's germline CDR1 is SGHAT and CDR2 FQNNGV. CDR3 length equals 14 residues. CDR3 loop: CASSYRGPNEKLFF. Here the CDR3 DNA reads TGTGCCAGCAGCTACAGGGGGCCTAATGAAAAACTGTTTTTT.

The chain uses TRBV7-9 and TRBJ2-7; TRBD1 might be the D (5 bases). This CDR3 is built from 15 residues. Germline V gene data show CDR1 as SEHNR and CDR2 as FQNEAQ (reference sequence). The V end lost 5 bases, the J end lost 0 bases, and 14 bases lay between the germline ends. The CDR3 DNA reads TGTGCCAGCAGCCCCCAGGGTAGGAGCTCCTACGAGCAGTACTTC. It specifies CASSPQGRSSYEQYF.

V usage is TRBV5-1 and J usage is TRBJ2-7; perhaps D is TRBD1 or TRBD2 (5 bases each). V lost 4 bases, J lost 6 bases, and 8 bases lay in between. Germline-derived CDR1 and CDR2 are SGHRS and YFSETQ. CDR3 size: 11 residues. CDR3 amino acids: CASSKGSEQYF. The CDR3 DNA reads TGCGCCAGCAGCAAGGGGAGCGAGCAGTACTTC.

V gene TRBV7-4 combines with J gene TRBJ2-6; tentative D call: TRBD2 (5 bases). This CDR3 is built from 15 residues. V gave up 1 base and J gave up 1 base, with 5 bases separating them. Germline V lookup: CDR1 SGHVT, CDR2 SQSDAQ. This chain's CDR3 is CASSLGGSGANVLTF. The CDR3 DNA follows: TGTGCCAGCAGCTTAGGAGGGTCTGGGGCCAACGTCCTGACTTTC.

This clonotype has at least ten counts. The chain has TRBV4-3 and TRBJ2-5; a weak D match, TRBD2 (6 bases). Trimming left V 0 bases short and J 5 bases short, with 16 bases between. Per the germline V gene, CDR1 is LGHNA and CDR2 is YSLEER. The CDR3 extends over 16 amino acids. The DNA of the CDR3 is TGCGCCAGCAGCCAAGAAGACCGGGGACGGGGGGAGACCCAGTACTTC. This codes for CASSQEDRGRGETQYF.

This clonotype occurred a few times. This sequence joins TRBV7-9 and TRBJ2-1; 16 bases align to TRBD2. This CDR3 is 20 amino acids long. The V gene's germline CDR1 is SEHNR and CDR2 FQNEAQ (reference sequence). The trim removed 5 bases at V and 7 bases at J, leaving 17 bases unmatched. The CDR3 nucleotides are TGTGCCAGCAGCGTTCCTCCGGGACTAGCGGGAGGGCCGGGTGGTAATGAGCAGTTCTTC. Protein sequence: CASSVPPGLAGGPGGNEQFF.